These T cell receptor beta chains were read from a single sample in a study of blood T cell repertoires in COVID-19. Measured with immunoSEQ multiplex PCR; TCRdb has only the in-frame clones, and not every one. The table lists fewer than 55,000 clones, roughly 84% of them singletons. The sample was peripheral blood. Every receptor here comes from a man in his fifties with acute or convalescent COVID-19. CDR3s include the opening cysteine and the closing phenylalanine or tryptophan. A D gene is named only where the DNA matches it firmly. Clone size is stated in some rows and not others, as once, few, many or a class when expanded.

j_call	clone_size	v_call	d_call	cdr3_nt	cdr3_aa
TRBJ2-2	.	TRBV10-1	.	TGCGCCAGCAGTGAGTCGGTGGTCGGGGTCGGGGAGCTGTTTTTT	CASSESVVGVGELFF
TRBJ2-2	.	TRBV24-1	TRBD1	TGTGCCACCAGCGGTCGGGGACAGGCGAACACCGGGGAGCTGTTTTTT	CATSGRGQANTGELFF
TRBJ2-7	.	TRBV5-1	.	TGCGCCAGCAGCTTCGGGACTTTCTACGAGCAGTACTTC	CASSFGTFYEQYF
TRBJ2-6	.	TRBV5-1	.	TGCGCCAGCAGCACCGGACAGAGCTCTGGGGCCAACGTCCTGACTTTC	CASSTGQSSGANVLTF
TRBJ1-5	few	TRBV28	.	TGTGCCAGCAGCCCAGACTACAATCAGCCCCAGCATTTT	CASSPDYNQPQHF
TRBJ2-3	.	TRBV6-5	.	TGTGCCAGCAGTTCCTCGGCCGATACGCAGTATTTT	CASSSSADTQYF
TRBJ2-7	.	TRBV5-1	TRBD1	TGCGCCAGCAGTACCGGGACAGCCCCCTACGAGCAGTACTTC	CASSTGTAPYEQYF
TRBJ2-7	.	TRBV7-8	.	TGTGCCAGCAGCCTTCTAATCTACGAGCAGTACTTC	CASSLLIYEQYF
TRBJ2-3	.	TRBV11-3	TRBD2	TGTGCCAGCAGCTTAGACGCGGGAGGCGCCGCAGATACGCAGTATTTT	CASSLDAGGAADTQYF
TRBJ2-1	.	TRBV7-9	TRBD1	TGTGCCAGCAGCCCTCCTGACAGGGAAAACAATGAGCAGTTCTTC	CASSPPDRENNEQFF
TRBJ1-5	.	TRBV28	TRBD1	TGTGCCAGCAGGTCCAGGGGGTATAGCAATCAGCCCCAGCATTTT	CASRSRGYSNQPQHF
TRBJ1-4	.	TRBV4-3	.	TGCGCCAGCAGCCAAGGGCACACTAATGAAAAACTGTTTTTT	CASSQGHTNEKLFF
TRBJ1-6	.	TRBV6-5	TRBD1	TGTGCCAGCAGTTACCGCGACAGGGGGAATTCACCCCTCCACTTT	CASSYRDRGNSPLHF
TRBJ2-7	.	TRBV18	TRBD2	TGTGCCAGCTCACCAGTAACTAGCGGGACCTACGAGCAGTACTTC	CASSPVTSGTYEQYF
TRBJ1-1	.	TRBV27	.	TGTGCCAGTAGGAGGGGTGTTACTGAAGCTTTCTTT	CASRRGVTEAFF
TRBJ2-3	.	TRBV28	TRBD2	TGTGCCAGCATCCTACCAGGACTAGCGGGGAGCACAGATACGCAGTATTTT	CASILPGLAGSTDTQYF
TRBJ2-7	.	TRBV24-1	.	TGTGCCACCAGTGACAGGGGACATTTCGGCAACGAGCAGTACTTC	CATSDRGHFGNEQYF
TRBJ1-5	once	TRBV30	.	TGTGCCTGGAGCCCGGGACACATTAGCAATCAGCCCCAGCATTTT	CAWSPGHISNQPQHF
TRBJ1-2	.	TRBV2	TRBD1	TGTGCCAGCAGTGGAACAGGGGGTCCTAACTATGGCTACACCTTC	CASSGTGGPNYGYTF
TRBJ2-7	once	TRBV30	TRBD2	TGTGCCTGGAAGCGGGAGGGCTACGAGCAGTACTTC	CAWKREGYEQYF
TRBJ1-6	.	TRBV4-3	TRBD1	TGCGCCAGCAGCCAAGTGAGCGACGTAAGGGGGCCAGCGGATTCACCCCTCCACTTT	CASSQVSDVRGPADSPLHF
TRBJ2-7	.	TRBV5-1	.	TGCGCCAGCAGCCATCCAGGGGGGAACGAGCAGTACTTC	CASSHPGGNEQYF
TRBJ2-7	.	TRBV3-1/TRBV3-2	TRBD1	TGTGCCAGCAGCCAAGCGGGACAGGACTACGAGCAGTACTTC	CASSQAGQDYEQYF
TRBJ2-2	once	TRBV10-1	TRBD1	TGCGCCAGCAGGGGCCAGGGGGCCGGGGAGCTGTTTTTT	CASRGQGAGELFF
TRBJ2-7	.	TRBV10-3	.	TGTGCCATCAGTGAGTCGAAAAAAGGGGTCGGAGACGAGCAGTACTTC	CAISESKKGVGDEQYF
TRBJ2-7	once	TRBV4-1	.	TGCGCCAGCAGCCAAGAGAGCGGCAGGAACTACGAGCAGTACTTC	CASSQESGRNYEQYF
TRBJ1-1	.	TRBV6-5	TRBD1	TGTGCCAGCAGCACGGACAGGGGGCTCACTGAAGCTTTCTTT	CASSTDRGLTEAFF